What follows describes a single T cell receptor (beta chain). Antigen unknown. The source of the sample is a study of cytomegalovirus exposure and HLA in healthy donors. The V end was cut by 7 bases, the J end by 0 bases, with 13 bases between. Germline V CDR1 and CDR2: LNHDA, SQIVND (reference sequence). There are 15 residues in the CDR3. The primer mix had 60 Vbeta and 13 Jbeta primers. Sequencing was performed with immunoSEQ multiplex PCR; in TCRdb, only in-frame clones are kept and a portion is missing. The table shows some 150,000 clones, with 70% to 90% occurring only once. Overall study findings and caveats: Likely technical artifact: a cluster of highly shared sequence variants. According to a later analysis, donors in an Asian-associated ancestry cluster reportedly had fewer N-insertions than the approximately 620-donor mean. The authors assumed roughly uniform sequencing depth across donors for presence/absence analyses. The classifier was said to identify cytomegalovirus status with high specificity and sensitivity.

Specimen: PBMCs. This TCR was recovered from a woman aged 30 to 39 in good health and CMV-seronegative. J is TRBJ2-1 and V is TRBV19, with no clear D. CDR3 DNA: TGTGCCAGTAACCCCGGGTTGAGCTCCTACAATGAGCAGTTCTTC. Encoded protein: CASNPGLSSYNEQFF.